Given below is one T cell receptor beta chain in context. These data belong to a study of T cells in Graves' hyperthyroidism and ophthalmopathy. Germline values: CDR1 KGHSH, CDR2 LQKENI. The length of the CDR3 is 15 residues. V dropped 3 bases and J dropped 2 bases, with 11 bases sitting between them. RNA transcripts gave rise to amplified TCR beta CDR3 regions. The HTBI primer set drove a first-round RT-PCR of the TCR CDR3. MiXCR, run by TCRdb on the multiplex PCR reads, gives a single entry per CDR3 protein. The sample shows 300,000 to 450,000 distinct CDR3 sequences, approximately 15% of them seen only once.

This TCR was sampled from a woman aged 55 to 70 with Graves' hyperthyroidism. The V gene is TRBV18, the J gene TRBJ1-3; D not certain. The specimen was blood. Written as DNA, the CDR3 is TGTGCCAGCTCACCCGCGTTTATTGCTGGAAACACCATATATTTT. It yields the protein CASSPAFIAGNTIYF.